The source of this T cell receptor (beta chain) is a study of regulatory T cells in long-lasting Graves disease. Study-level findings and limits: Fewer public clonotypes were shared by new patients (around 960) than by persistent patients (roughly 2,500).

The time point is: newly diagnosed GD, antithyroid drugs for less than 3 months. Construction of the TCR library relied on RNA isolated from PBMCs. Combining iRepertoire HTBI primers with Arm-PCR of CDR3 regions, the authors built TCR beta libraries. MiXCR was run by TCRdb on the multiplex PCR reads, yielding one entry per CDR3 protein. Of hundreds of thousands of distinct CDR3 sequences in the sample, about 12% were seen once. The V and J ends lost 6 bases and 0 bases respectively, with 15 bases between them. Germline V gene lookup returns CDR1 MNHEY and CDR2 SMNVEV (reference sequence). There are 15 residues in the CDR3. To note about this clonotype: The target antigen is unknown.

This same sample was also part of a study on T cells in Graves' hyperthyroidism and ophthalmopathy. That publication notes: First-round RT-PCR with HTBI primers amplified the TCR CDR3 region. A 13 V-J model separated ophthalmopathy from stable hyperthyroidism.

Sample: peripheral blood mononuclear cells (PBMCs), taken at new diagnosis, from a patient treated with antithyroid drugs. The rearrangement joins TRBV27 to TRBJ2-7; weak D call: TRBD2 (7 bases). The receptor's source is a woman aged 25-40 years with Graves disease. CDR3 in DNA: TGTGCCAGCAGCACTGGGGGGGCGAGCTCCTACGAGCAGTACTTC. Translation gives CASSTGGASSYEQYF.